The 24 T cell receptor beta chains presented below share a single source sample, sequenced in a study of blood T cell repertoires in COVID-19. This table comes from immunoSEQ multiplex PCR, and its TCRdb copy is limited to in-frame clones, with some not included. The data hold about 190,000 clones, with 81% observed a single time. Sequenced: peripheral blood. All receptors derive from a woman aged 80 or older with COVID-19, enrolled during active disease.

The chain joins TRBV2 to TRBJ2-2, with TRBD1 identical over 11 bases. Per germline, CDR1 SNHLY and CDR2 FYNNEI. V trimming: 6 bases; J trimming: 5 bases; junction bases outside the gene matches: 5. There are 15 residues in the CDR3. CDR3 in amino acids: CASSGQGAGTGELFF. The CDR3 nucleotides read TGTGCCAGCAGCGGACAGGGGGCCGGGACCGGGGAGCTGTTTTTT.

The gene calls are TRBV6-5 and TRBJ2-3, with 9 nucleotides matching TRBD2. This CDR3 has 15 amino acids. With V trimmed by 2 bases and J by 2 bases, 2 bases remained unmatched. Germline loops: CDR1 MNHEY, CDR2 SVGAGI. CDR3 nucleotide sequence: TGTGCCAGCAGTTACCGACTAGCGGCCACAGATACGCAGTATTTT. This gives the protein CASSYRLAATDTQYF.

This chain uses TRBV9 with TRBJ2-7; D is perhaps TRBD2 (7 bases). This CDR3 comprises 15 residues. Germline V gives CDR1 SGDLS, CDR2 YYNGEE. V lost 0 bases, J lost 0 bases, and 10 bases lay in between. The CDR3 DNA reads TGTGCCAGCAGCGTAGGCGGGGGCTTCTCCTACGAGCAGTACTTC. The encoded protein is CASSVGGGFSYEQYF.

The chain links TRBV27 to TRBJ1-2, with D tentatively TRBD1 (5 bases). Germline V gene data show CDR1 as MNHEY and CDR2 as SMNVEV (reference sequence). Trimming shortened V by 6 bases and J by 5 bases, and 13 bases separated the two germline ends. CDR3 size: 13 residues. CDR3 DNA sequence: TGTGCCAGCAGGAATTTAGACAGTTATGGCTACACCTTC. This codes for CASRNLDSYGYTF.

The genes are TRBV3-1 (or the pseudogene TRBV3-2) and TRBJ2-7; 7 bases agree with TRBD2. This CDR3 region has 16 residues. Germline trimming cut 0 bases from V and 5 bases from J; bases unmatched to any gene: 10. Per germline, CDR1 LGHDT and CDR2 YNNKEL (reference sequence). The CDR3 region is CASSQDLLTSLDEQYF. In DNA, the CDR3 is TGTGCCAGCAGCCAAGATTTATTGACTAGCTTAGACGAGCAGTACTTC.

V is TRBV6-6 and J is TRBJ1-2, with TRBD1 matching over 12 bases. Germline CDR1 and CDR2: MNHNY and SVGAGI (reference sequence). V gave up 2 bases and J gave up 8 bases; unmatched junction bases: 6. This CDR3 is 15 amino acids long. CDR3 DNA sequence: TGTGCCAGCAGTTACCAGGGACAGGGGGCTGAAGGCTACACCTTC. It is translated as CASSYQGQGAEGYTF.

CDR3 sequence (DNA): TGTGCCAGCAGCCCTCCTGGCAACTCCTACGAGCAGTACTTC. It translates to CASSPPGNSYEQYF. The gene calls are TRBV5-4 and TRBJ2-7; unclear D gene. Germline CDR1 is SGHNT and CDR2 is YYREEE (reference sequence). The CDR3 loop spans 14 amino acids. Trimming pared 4 bases from V and 0 bases from J, leaving 11 bases between.

The chain joins TRBV29-1 to TRBJ2-1; TRBD2 matches at 13 bases. This CDR3 comprises 16 residues. Germline CDR1 reads SQVTM; CDR2 reads ANQGSEA. Trimming removed 5 bases from V and 4 bases from J; junction bases left unmatched: 8. The CDR3 loop reads CSVSGLAGTLYNEQFF. Here the CDR3 DNA reads TGCAGCGTTTCGGGACTAGCGGGGACCTTATACAATGAGCAGTTCTTC.

In its sample, this clone was seen once. The chain carries TRBV5-1 and TRBJ2-7, with 9 nucleotides matching TRBD1. In germline, CDR1 is SGHRS, CDR2 YFSETQ. The CDR3 loop spans 15 amino acids. With V trimmed by 1 base and J by 5 bases, 7 bases remained unmatched. As DNA, the CDR3 is TGCGCCAGCAGCTTGTCGTTGGGACAGGGACACGAGCAGTACTTC. Residues: CASSLSLGQGHEQYF.

This chain joins TRBV9 and TRBJ2-1, with D perhaps TRBD2 (6 bases). The germline V gene encodes CDR1 SGDLS and CDR2 YYNGEE. Trimming cost V 6 bases and J 7 bases, with 17 bases left between them. The CDR3 is made up of 14 amino acids. Here the CDR3 reads CASNGHGSGNEQFF. The CDR3 bases are TGTGCCAGCAACGGTCACGGGAGCGGAAATGAGCAGTTCTTC.

The chain carries TRBV6-5 and TRBJ2-2; TRBD2 matches 7 bases. Germline lookup yields CDR1 MNHEY and CDR2 SVGAGI. V gave up 7 bases and J gave up 6 bases; unmatched junction bases: 8. The CDR3 contains 14 residues. CDR3 in DNA: TGTGCCAGCACCCCTAGCGGAGGGCCCGGGGAGCTGTTTTTT. Its translation: CASTPSGGPGELFF.

The V and J genes are TRBV5-1 and TRBJ2-2; 10 nucleotides line up with TRBD2. V trimming: 1 base; J trimming: 6 bases; junction bases outside the gene matches: 6. In germline, CDR1 is SGHRS, CDR2 YFSETQ. The CDR3 is made up of 16 amino acids. CDR3 sequence reads: CASSLPLAGASGELFF. The CDR3 coding sequence is TGCGCCAGCAGCTTGCCCCTAGCGGGAGCGTCCGGGGAGCTGTTTTTT.

This chain uses TRBV2 with TRBJ2-5; 11 positions match TRBD1. V trimming: 1 base; J trimming: 4 bases; junction bases outside the gene matches: 2. The CDR3 runs to 15 residues. CDR1 SNHLY and CDR2 FYNNEI come from the germline V gene. The CDR3 DNA reads TGTGCCAGCAGTGAAGTGGGACAGGGGGGAGAGACCCAGTACTTC. It yields the protein CASSEVGQGGETQYF. The full variable domain, completed using reference TRBV2 and TRBJ2-5, is EPEVTQTPSHQVTQMGQEVILRCVPISNHLYFYWYRQILGQKVEFLVSFYNNEISEKSEIFDDQFSVERPDGSNFTLKIRSTKLEDSAMYFCASSEVGQGGETQYFGPGTRLLVL.

V gene TRBV19 combines with J gene TRBJ1-2; possibly TRBD1 for D (5 bases). CDR1 and CDR2 from the germline V gene are LNHDA and SQIVND (reference sequence). The CDR3 spans 12 residues. The V end lost 9 bases, the J end lost 4 bases, and 12 bases lay between the germline ends. CDR3 protein: CASRGSRYGYTF. The CDR3 bases are TGTGCCAGCCGGGGGTCGCGCTATGGCTACACCTTC.

The chain employs TRBV30 and TRBJ1-4; D perhaps matches TRBD1 (5 bases). Per the germline V gene, CDR1 is GTSNPN and CDR2 is SVGIG (reference sequence). The CDR3 spans 14 residues. Trimming removed 2 bases from V and 7 bases from J, with 14 bases in between. CDR3 in DNA: TGTGCCTGGAGTAAAGGCAGGGCAGGTGAAAAACTGTTTTTT. Translated, it gives CAWSKGRAGEKLFF.

The sample holds one count of this clone. The chain carries TRBV24-1 and TRBJ1-6; 7 nucleotides line up with TRBD1. Germline V gives CDR1 KGHDR, CDR2 SFDVKD. Trimming took 6 bases from V and 4 from J; bases not matched to a gene: 8. The CDR3 runs to 16 residues. CDR3 protein: CATSLDRVLYNSPLHF. In DNA form, the CDR3 reads TGTGCCACCAGTCTCGACAGGGTTCTTTATAATTCACCCCTCCACTTT.

This sequence joins TRBV20-1 and TRBJ2-3, with 8 positions matching TRBD2. This CDR3 is 12 amino acids long. Germline values: CDR1 DFQATT, CDR2 SNEGSKA (reference sequence). J gave up 5 bases and V 5 bases, and 3 bases lay outside the gene matches. CDR3 sequence: CSARAGGDTQYF. Here the CDR3 DNA reads TGCAGTGCTCGTGCGGGGGGAGATACGCAGTATTTT.

This sequence joins TRBV15 and TRBJ1-1; maybe TRBD1 (5 bases). Trimming stripped 5 bases from V and 11 bases from J, with 15 bases between. There are 12 residues in the CDR3. Germline CDR1 reads LNHNV; CDR2 reads YYDKDF (reference sequence). The CDR3 region has the DNA TGTGCCACCAGCCAAGATCAGGGTAGGGCTTTCTTT. Translating gives CATSQDQGRAFF.

This clone was recorded only once. This chain links TRBV29-1 with TRBJ1-2; TRBD1 matches 7 bases. The CDR3 is 15 residues long. Germline V CDR1 and CDR2: SQVTM, ANQGSEA. Trimming took 4 bases from V and 6 from J; bases not matched to a gene: 14. The CDR3: CSVVFRQGPRHGYTF. The CDR3 nucleotides are TGCAGCGTTGTCTTTAGACAGGGACCACGGCATGGCTACACCTTC.

This clone was seen only a few times. V usage is TRBV6-5 and J usage is TRBJ1-6; D not resolved. V was shortened by 0 bases and J by 1 base, with 4 bases between the two germline ends. Looked up from germline, CDR1 is MNHEY and CDR2 is SVGAGI. The CDR3 contains 15 residues. CDR3 coding DNA: TGTGCCAGCAGTTACTCCCGTTCCTATAATTCACCCCTCCACTTT. Translation gives CASSYSRSYNSPLHF.

The chain employs TRBV19 and TRBJ1-5; D is perhaps TRBD1 (5 bases). V was pared by 7 bases and J by 8 bases, with 18 bases between. The CDR3 has 14 residues. Germline values: CDR1 LNHDA, CDR2 SQIVND (reference sequence). The CDR3 nucleotides read TGTGCCAGTACCATGGGGCAGGATCGAGAGCCCCAGCATTTT. This translates into CASTMGQDREPQHF.

The gene calls are TRBV5-1 and TRBJ1-1, with D perhaps matching TRBD1 (6 bases). The CDR3 has 15 amino acids. Germline CDR1 SGHRS, CDR2 YFSETQ. Trimming took 4 bases from V and 1 from J, leaving 14 bases between them. CDR3 bases: TGCGCCAGCAGCCAGGGGCCAGGGAGGAACACTGAAGCTTTCTTT. This encodes CASSQGPGRNTEAFF.

The chain is built from TRBV18 and TRBJ2-1; TRBD1 matches at 9 bases. The germline V gene encodes CDR1 KGHSH and CDR2 LQKENI. With 3 bases clipped from V and 10 bases from J, the junction kept 10 bases outside the gene matches. The CDR3 sequence is 15 residues long. The CDR3 here is CASSPFGTGTDEQFF. CDR3 bases: TGTGCCAGCTCACCGTTCGGGACAGGGACGGACGAGCAGTTCTTC.

A few counts support this clone. This sequence joins TRBV18 and TRBJ2-3; 8 bases are a match to TRBD1. V dropped 3 bases and J dropped 6; count of bases not matched to a gene: 8. CDR1 is KGHSH, CDR2 LQKENI, per germline. The CDR3 covers 15 residues. CDR3 residues: CASSPGTGVTDTQYF. The CDR3 DNA follows: TGTGCCAGCTCACCGGGGACAGGTGTTACGGATACGCAGTATTTT.